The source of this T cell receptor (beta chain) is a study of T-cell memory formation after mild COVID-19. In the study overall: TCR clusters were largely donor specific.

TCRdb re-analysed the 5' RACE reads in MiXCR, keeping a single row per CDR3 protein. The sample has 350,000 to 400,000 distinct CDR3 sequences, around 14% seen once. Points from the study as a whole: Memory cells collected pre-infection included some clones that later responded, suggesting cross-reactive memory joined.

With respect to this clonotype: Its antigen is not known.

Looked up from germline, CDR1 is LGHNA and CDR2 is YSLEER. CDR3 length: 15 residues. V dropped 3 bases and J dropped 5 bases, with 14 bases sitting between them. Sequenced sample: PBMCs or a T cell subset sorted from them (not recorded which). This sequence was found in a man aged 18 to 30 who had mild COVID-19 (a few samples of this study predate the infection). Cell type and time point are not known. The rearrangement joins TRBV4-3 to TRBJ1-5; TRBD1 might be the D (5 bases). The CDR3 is CASSQRARVDQPQHF. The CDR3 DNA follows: TGCGCCAGCAGCCAGAGGGCCAGGGTCGATCAGCCCCAGCATTTT.